These 9 T cell receptor beta chains share one sample of origin, sequenced in a study of CD4 T cell repertoires and nickel. MiXCR, run by TCRdb on the RT-PCR reads, gives a single entry per CDR3 protein. The table has 450 or so distinct CDR3 sequences, 50% to 65% seen once. The sequencing input was CD4+ T cells from blood, not recorded whether cultured. These receptors all come from a human donor in a nickel allergy study, with or without nickel allergy (not recorded which). It is not recorded whether this sample comes from one donor or several.

V is TRBV7-2 and J is TRBJ1-1; TRBD1 is a possible D gene (5 bases). Deletions cut 5 bases from V and 6 bases from J, with 13 bases between. The CDR3 covers 13 residues. CDR1 and CDR2 from the germline V gene are SGHTA and FQGNSA. The CDR3 sequence: CASSLSRQSEAFF. The CDR3 bases are TGTGCCAGCAGCCTATCCCGACAGTCTGAAGCTTTCTTT.

The rearrangement links TRBV4-2 to TRBJ2-3; D is perhaps TRBD1 (5 bases). V lost 1 base, J lost 8 bases, and 10 bases lay in between. Germline values: CDR1 LGHNA, CDR2 YNFKEQ. This CDR3 has 13 residues. The CDR3 protein is CASSQVGQGTQYF. The CDR3 coding sequence is TGTGCCAGCAGCCAAGTGGGGCAAGGTACGCAGTATTTT.

This chain joins TRBV5-4 and TRBJ2-5; 15 positions match TRBD2. Germline CDR1 is SGHNT and CDR2 is YYREEE (reference sequence). This CDR3 has 15 residues. Trimming at V came to 4 bases and at J to 10 bases, leaving 8 bases not matched to a gene. This CDR3 is CASSQGLAGGTDQYF. The CDR3, as DNA: TGTGCCAGCAGCCAGGGACTAGCGGGGGGTACGGACCAGTACTTC.

The chain carries TRBV12-3 or TRBV12-4 and TRBJ1-1; D remains unclear. This CDR3 region has 12 residues. Trimming shortened V by 5 bases and J by 7 bases, and 11 bases separated the two germline ends. CDR3 in DNA: TGTGCCAGCAGTCGTGCGAATGGTGAAGCTTTCTTT. This encodes CASSRANGEAFF.

The chain carries TRBV18 and TRBJ2-7; 9 nucleotides match TRBD1. V trimming: 4 bases; J trimming: 2 bases; junction bases outside the gene matches: 9. Germline-derived CDR1 and CDR2 are KGHSH and LQKENI. The CDR3 extends over 16 amino acids. The CDR3: CASSLGPGQGTYEQYF. In DNA form, the CDR3 reads TGTGCCAGCTCACTCGGGCCGGGACAGGGTACCTACGAGCAGTACTTC.

The chain uses TRBV12-3 or TRBV12-4 and TRBJ1-5; TRBD1 is a possible D gene (5 bases). The V end was cut by 4 bases, the J end by 0 bases, with 10 bases between. This CDR3 has 15 residues. In nucleotides, the CDR3 is TGTGCCAGCAGTTGGGGGACGGATAGCAATCAGCCCCAGCATTTT. Its protein product is CASSWGTDSNQPQHF.

The chain couples TRBV19 to TRBJ2-1, with a tentative D call TRBD2 (6 bases). Germline V gives CDR1 LNHDA, CDR2 SQIVND (reference sequence). The CDR3 covers 13 residues. V gave up 8 bases and J gave up 5 bases, with 13 bases separating them. CDR3 in amino acids: CASGALAHNEQFF. The CDR3 DNA follows: TGTGCCAGTGGCGCCCTAGCGCACAATGAGCAGTTCTTC. Full variable domain (rest looked up from reference TRBV19 and TRBJ2-1): DGGITQSPKYLFRKEGQNVTLSCEQNLNHDAMYWYRQDPGQGLRLIYYSQIVNDFQKGDIAEGYSVSREKKESFPLTVTSAQKNPTAFYLCASGALAHNEQFFGPGTRLTVL.

A few counts support this clonotype. This chain connects TRBV28 to TRBJ1-2; 8 bases agree with TRBD1. Germline V gene lookup returns CDR1 MDHEN and CDR2 SYDVKM. V trimming: 6 bases; J trimming: 4 bases; junction bases outside the gene matches: 10. The CDR3 totals 15 residues. The CDR3, as DNA: TGTGCCAGCAGACACGGACAGGGAGGAGGCTATGGCTACACCTTC. Translating it yields CASRHGQGGGYGYTF.

V is TRBV12-3 or TRBV12-4 and J is TRBJ1-5, with D uncertain. The CDR3 is 13 amino acids. Trimming shortened V by 1 base and J by 3 bases, and 4 bases separated the two germline ends. CDR3 in amino acids: CASSLGINQPQHF. The CDR3 DNA reads TGTGCCAGCAGTTTAGGGATCAATCAGCCCCAGCATTTT.